These T cell receptor beta chains were read from a single sample in a study of OX40 agonist ivuxolimab in advanced cancers. Measured with immunoSEQ multiplex PCR; TCRdb has only the in-frame clones, and not every one. Among 10,000 or so clones listed, over 70% were seen once. The specimen comprised CD4+ or CD8+ T cells sorted from blood, sampled in a trial of the OX40 agonist ivuxolimab. The origin of the receptors is an adult with an advanced solid tumor such as melanoma, head and neck, liver or kidney cancer. Both conserved end residues are part of each CDR3. D genes are given only for firm matches. Only some rows state a clone size, as once, few, many or a class for expanded clones.

>13|TRBD1|TRBV29-1|NA|TRBJ2-7
TGCAGCGTCTGGACAGGGGAGTCCTACGAGCAGTACTTC
CSVWTGESYEQYF
>13|TRBD1|TRBV30|NA|TRBJ2-1
TGTGCCTGGAGTGGGACAGGGGGTAATGAGCAGTTCTTC
CAWSGTGGNEQFF
>14|NA|TRBV9|NA|TRBJ2-7
TGTGCCAGCAACGGAGGGCCCCCCAGCGACGAGCAGTACTTC
CASNGGPPSDEQYF
>15|TRBD1|TRBV5-1|NA|TRBJ2-1
TGCGCCAGCAAAATCCCGGGACAGGGCTACAATGAGCAGTTCTTC
CASKIPGQGYNEQFF
>15|TRBD2|TRBV6-4|NA|TRBJ2-1
TGTGCCAGCAGTGAAACTAGCGGGGGGTACAATGAGCAGTTCTTC
CASSETSGGYNEQFF
>15|NA|TRBV9|large|TRBJ2-2
TGTGCCAGCAGCGTAGCGGGACAGAACACCGGGGAGCTGTTTTTT
CASSVAGQNTGELFF
>9|TRBD1|TRBV20-1|NA|TRBJ1-2
TGCAGCGTCCCGGGACAGGGCTCCTTC
CSVPGQGSF
>13|NA|TRBV5-1|NA|TRBJ2-7
TGTGCCAGCAGCGACGGGATCTCCTACGAGCAGTACTTC
CASSDGISYEQYF
>13|TRBD1|TRBV7-9|NA|TRBJ1-1
TGTGCCAGCAGCCAGGGGGTGAACACTGAAGCTTTCTTT
CASSQGVNTEAFF
>12|TRBD1|TRBV7-6|NA|TRBJ1-2
TGTGCCAGCAGCTTAGGGGGACAGATCTACACCTTC
CASSLGGQIYTF
>17|NA|TRBV19|NA|TRBJ2-7
TGTGCCAGTAGTATGGGATCCGGAGGGGGACCCTCCTACGAGCAGTACTTC
CASSMGSGGGPSYEQYF
>13|TRBD2|TRBV5-4|NA|TRBJ2-7
TGTGCCAGCAGCTTGGATGGCTGGGAGGGGCAGTACTTC
CASSLDGWEGQYF
>18|NA|TRBV21-1|NA|TRBJ1-5
TGTGCCAGCAGCAAATGGAGACGGACAGGGGTTATCAATCAGCCCCAGCATTTT
CASSKWRRTGVINQPQHF
>14|NA|TRBV10-2|NA|TRBJ2-3
TGCGCCAGCTGGCGGGGTACGGGCACAGATACGCAGTATTTT
CASWRGTGTDTQYF
>16|NA|TRBV4-1|NA|TRBJ1-1
TGCGCCAGCAGCCAAGATAGAGATGGGGGGCACACTGAAGCTTTCTTT
CASSQDRDGGHTEAFF
>13|TRBD2|TRBV4-1|NA|TRBJ2-7
TGCGCCAGCAGCCAAGGGGGGGGAGGCGAGCAGTACTTC
CASSQGGGGEQYF
>17|NA|TRBV10-3|once|TRBJ2-3
TGTGCCATCAGTGAGTCGAATGGCGGGGGCCTCACAGATACGCAGTATTTT
CAISESNGGGLTDTQYF
>14|TRBD1|TRBV4-2|once|TRBJ2-7
TGTGCCAGCAGCCTCGGGACAGGGCGCTACGAGCAGTACTTC
CASSLGTGRYEQYF
>11|NA|TRBV19|NA|TRBJ1-2
TGTGCCAGTAGTATAGCGGGAGGCTACACCTTC
CASSIAGGYTF
>18|NA|TRBV6-4|NA|TRBJ1-4
TGTGCCAGCAGTGACGGATGGTTTCGGAGTGACCTAAATGAAAAACTGTTTTTT
CASSDGWFRSDLNEKLFF
>14|NA|TRBV5-5|NA|TRBJ1-1
TGTGCCAGCAGCTTTTGGCAGGGGAACACTGAAGCTTTCTTT
CASSFWQGNTEAFF
>15|TRBD2|TRBV7-3|NA|TRBJ2-3
TGTGCCAGCAGCCCCCAGGGACTAGCGGGAGGAACGCAGTATTTT
CASSPQGLAGGTQYF
>15|NA|TRBV13|NA|TRBJ2-5
TGTGCCAGCAGCTTACGCAGAGTGTCTGAAGAGACCCAGTACTTC
CASSLRRVSEETQYF
>15|NA|TRBV9|NA|TRBJ2-3
TGTGCCAGCAGCGTAGTAGAGGGTCCTACAGATACGCAGTATTTT
CASSVVEGPTDTQYF
>19|NA|TRBV11-2|NA|TRBJ1-4
TGTGCCAGCAGCTTATTTCCGGGGCGAATTATTCCACCTAATGAAAAACTGTTTTTT
CASSLFPGRIIPPNEKLFF
>15|NA|TRBV6-1|NA|TRBJ1-1
TGTGCCAGCAGACCTGGCCTCCAGGGAAGGGCTGAAGCTTTCTTT
CASRPGLQGRAEAFF
>13|NA|TRBV9|few|TRBJ1-1
TGTGCCAGCAGCGTAGTGCCGTACACTGAAGCTTTCTTT
CASSVVPYTEAFF
>16|TRBD1|TRBV10-3|once|TRBJ2-3
TGTGCCATCAGTGAGGGGACAGGGGACCCTTCAGATACGCAGTATTTT
CAISEGTGDPSDTQYF
>15|NA|TRBV9|NA|TRBJ2-4
TGTGCCAGCAGCGTAGACCCCCCCCCTTGGGGCATTCAGTACTTC
CASSVDPPPWGIQYF
>13|NA|TRBV2|NA|TRBJ2-5
TGTGCCAGTTCCGGGTGGGACCAAGAGACCCAGTACTTC
CASSGWDQETQYF
>14|TRBD2|TRBV28|NA|TRBJ2-1
TGTGCCAGCAGTTTCAGAGGGGAGGGGAATGAGCAGTTCTTC
CASSFRGEGNEQFF
>14|TRBD1|TRBV5-1|once|TRBJ2-7
TGCGCCAGCAGCCTAAGACAGGGGTTCTACGAGCAGTACTTC
CASSLRQGFYEQYF
>13|TRBD1|TRBV7-9|NA|TRBJ1-1
TGTGCCAGCAGCCCCGTCCAGGGGGCTGAAGCTTTCTTT
CASSPVQGAEAFF
>15|TRBD2|TRBV5-1|NA|TRBJ2-3
TGCGCCAGCAGCTTCCTAGCGGGGGACACAGATACGCAGTATTTT
CASSFLAGDTDTQYF
>20|TRBD2|TRBV19|NA|TRBJ2-4
TGTGCCAGTAGCCTTCTAGAGTTAACTAGCGGGAGTGATCCCAAAAACATTCAGTACTTC
CASSLLELTSGSDPKNIQYF
>12|NA|TRBV19|NA|TRBJ2-7
TGTGCCAGTAGTATAGCCCTCTCCGAGCAGTACTTC
CASSIALSEQYF
>12|TRBD1|TRBV27|NA|TRBJ2-1
TGTGCCAGCTGGGACAGTGCCTATGAGCAGTTCTTC
CASWDSAYEQFF
>14|NA|TRBV13|NA|TRBJ1-1
TGTGCCAGCCAAGACTCCGGCCGGGGCTTTGAAGCTTTCTTT
CASQDSGRGFEAFF
>13|NA|TRBV6-4|NA|TRBJ1-5
TGTGCCAGCAGTGAACTAGAAAATCAGCCCCAGCATTTT
CASSELENQPQHF
>15|NA|TRBV7-8|NA|TRBJ2-2
TGTGCCAGCAGCCCAACGGAAAGTGGTGTCGGGGAGCTGTTTTTT
CASSPTESGVGELFF
>15|TRBD2|TRBV11-2|few|TRBJ2-5
TGTGCCAGCAGCCGAACAGCGGGGGACCAAGAGACCCAGTACTTC
CASSRTAGDQETQYF
>15|NA|TRBV7-9|NA|TRBJ1-6
TGTGCCAGCAGACCGGGACTCCAGGGTAATTCACCCCTCCACTTT
CASRPGLQGNSPLHF
>16|NA|TRBV7-6|NA|TRBJ2-2
TGTGCCAGCAGCCCCCGTTGGGAAAAATACACCGGGGAGCTGTTTTTT
CASSPRWEKYTGELFF
>16|NA|TRBV6-6|NA|TRBJ1-2
TGTGCCAGCAGTTACTCTACTGTAGGGGCTAACTATGGCTACACCTTC
CASSYSTVGANYGYTF
>14|TRBD1|TRBV27|NA|TRBJ2-3
TGTGCCAGCAGTCGCGGACAGGGTTTGGATACGCAGTATTTT
CASSRGQGLDTQYF
>16|NA|TRBV7-8|NA|TRBJ2-7
TGTGCCAGCAGCTTAGAAAGTAGCGCACACTCCTACGAGCAGTACTTC
CASSLESSAHSYEQYF
>15|NA|TRBV7-9|NA|TRBJ1-6
TGTGCCAGCAGATCAACCGGGACGGATAATTCACCCCTCCACTTT
CASRSTGTDNSPLHF
>14|TRBD1|TRBV10-3|medium-sized|TRBJ1-2
TGTGCCATCAGCCTCGGGACAGCTAACTATGGCTACACCTTC
CAISLGTANYGYTF
>15|NA|TRBV7-9|NA|TRBJ2-7
TGTGCCAGCAGCCCCCCTGCATCAATTTCATTCGGGCAGTACTTC
CASSPPASISFGQYF
>13|NA|TRBV7-3|once|TRBJ2-3
TGTGCCAGCAGCTCACCTAGCACAGATACGCAGTATTTT
CASSSPSTDTQYF
>13|NA|TRBV7-9|NA|TRBJ2-3
TGTGCCAGCAGCTTAGGTGGCACAGATACGCAGTATTTT
CASSLGGTDTQYF
>15|NA|TRBV7-3|NA|TRBJ2-7
TGTGCCAGCAGCTTAAGTCAGGGGGGGTCCTACGAGCAGTACTTC
CASSLSQGGSYEQYF